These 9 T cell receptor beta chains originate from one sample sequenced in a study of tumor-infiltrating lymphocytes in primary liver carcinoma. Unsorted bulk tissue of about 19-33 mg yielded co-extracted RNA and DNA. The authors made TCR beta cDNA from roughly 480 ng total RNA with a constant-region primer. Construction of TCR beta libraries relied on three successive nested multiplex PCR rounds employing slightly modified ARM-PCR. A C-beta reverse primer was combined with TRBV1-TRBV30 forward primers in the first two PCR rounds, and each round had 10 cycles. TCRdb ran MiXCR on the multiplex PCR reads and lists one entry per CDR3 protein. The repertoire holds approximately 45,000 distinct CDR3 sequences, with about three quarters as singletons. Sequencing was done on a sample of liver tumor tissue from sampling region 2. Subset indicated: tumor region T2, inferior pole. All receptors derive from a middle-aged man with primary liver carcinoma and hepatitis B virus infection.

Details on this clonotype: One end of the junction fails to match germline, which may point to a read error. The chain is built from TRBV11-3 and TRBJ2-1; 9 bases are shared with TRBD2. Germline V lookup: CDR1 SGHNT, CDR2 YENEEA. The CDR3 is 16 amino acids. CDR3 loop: CSRSLDSGSGHNEQFF. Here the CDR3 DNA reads TGTTCCAGAAGTCTCGATAGCGGGAGCGGGCACAATGAGCAGTTCTTC. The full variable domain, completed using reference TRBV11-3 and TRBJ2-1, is EAGVVQSPRYKIIEKKQPVAFWCNPISGHNTLYWYLQNLGQGPELLIRYENEEAVDDSQLPKDRFSAERLKGVDSTLKIQPAELGDSAVYLCSRSLDSGSGHNEQFFGPGTRLTVL.

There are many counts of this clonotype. CDR3 coding DNA: TGCGCCAGCAGCTTGAACGGGGGGACGAACACTGAAGCTTTCTTT. As protein: CASSLNGGTNTEAFF. The V call is TRBV5-1, the J call TRBJ1-1; TRBD1 is a possible D gene (5 bases). V gave up 1 base and J gave up 1 base, with 11 bases separating them. Germline V gene sequence: CDR1 SGHRS, CDR2 YFSETQ. CDR3 size: 15 residues.

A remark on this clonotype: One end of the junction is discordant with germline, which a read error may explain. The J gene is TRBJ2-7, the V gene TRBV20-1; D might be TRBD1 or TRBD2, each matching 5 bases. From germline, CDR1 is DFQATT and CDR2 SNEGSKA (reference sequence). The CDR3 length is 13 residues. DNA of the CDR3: TGCAGTGCTTCGCCCCGGGACCCCTACGAGCAGCACTTC. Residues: CSASPRDPYEQHF.

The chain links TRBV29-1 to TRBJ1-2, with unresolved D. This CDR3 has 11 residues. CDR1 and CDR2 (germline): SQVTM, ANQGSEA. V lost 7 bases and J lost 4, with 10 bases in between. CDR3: CSDDNGYGYTF. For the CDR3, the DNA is TGCAGCGATGACAACGGCTATGGCTACACCTTC.

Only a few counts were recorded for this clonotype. The CDR3 loop reads CSAALDGTYNEQFF. CDR3 bases: TGCAGTGCTGCGTTGGACGGAACCTACAATGAGCAGTTCTTC. V usage is TRBV20-1 and J usage is TRBJ2-1; D ambiguous. Trimming removed 5 bases at V and 2 bases at J, with 13 bases between. Germline V gives CDR1 DFQATT, CDR2 SNEGSKA (reference sequence). The CDR3 sequence is 14 residues long.

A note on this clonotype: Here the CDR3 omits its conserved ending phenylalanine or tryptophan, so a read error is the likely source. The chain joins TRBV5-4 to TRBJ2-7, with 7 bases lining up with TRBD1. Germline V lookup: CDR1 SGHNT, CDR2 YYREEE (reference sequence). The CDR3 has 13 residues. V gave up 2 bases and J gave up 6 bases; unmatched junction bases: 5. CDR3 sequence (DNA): TGTGCCAGCAGCTTACAGGGGTTGGGCGAGCAGTACCTC. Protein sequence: CASSLQGLGEQYL.

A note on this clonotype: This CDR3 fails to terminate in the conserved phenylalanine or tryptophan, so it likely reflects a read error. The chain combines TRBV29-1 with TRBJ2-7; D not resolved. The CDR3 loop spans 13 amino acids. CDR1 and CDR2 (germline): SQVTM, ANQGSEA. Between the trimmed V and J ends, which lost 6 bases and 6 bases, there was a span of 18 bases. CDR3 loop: CSVDIGYVGEQYS. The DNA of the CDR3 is TGCAGCGTCGATATAGGGTATGTCGGCGAGCAGTACTCC.

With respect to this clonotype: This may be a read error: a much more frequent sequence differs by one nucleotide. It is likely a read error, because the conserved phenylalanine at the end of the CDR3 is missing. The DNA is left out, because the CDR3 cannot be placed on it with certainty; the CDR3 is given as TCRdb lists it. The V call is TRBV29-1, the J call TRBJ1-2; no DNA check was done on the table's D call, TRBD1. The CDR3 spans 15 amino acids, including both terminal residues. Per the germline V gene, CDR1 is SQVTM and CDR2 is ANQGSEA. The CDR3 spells CSVAPCLQGAFGYTC.

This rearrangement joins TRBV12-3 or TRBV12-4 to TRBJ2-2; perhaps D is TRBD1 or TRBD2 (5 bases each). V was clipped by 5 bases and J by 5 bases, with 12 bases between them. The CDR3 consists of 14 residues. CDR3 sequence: CASSPRRETGELFF. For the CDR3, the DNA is TGTGCCAGCAGTCCCCGCAGGGAGACCGGGGAGCTGTTTTTT.